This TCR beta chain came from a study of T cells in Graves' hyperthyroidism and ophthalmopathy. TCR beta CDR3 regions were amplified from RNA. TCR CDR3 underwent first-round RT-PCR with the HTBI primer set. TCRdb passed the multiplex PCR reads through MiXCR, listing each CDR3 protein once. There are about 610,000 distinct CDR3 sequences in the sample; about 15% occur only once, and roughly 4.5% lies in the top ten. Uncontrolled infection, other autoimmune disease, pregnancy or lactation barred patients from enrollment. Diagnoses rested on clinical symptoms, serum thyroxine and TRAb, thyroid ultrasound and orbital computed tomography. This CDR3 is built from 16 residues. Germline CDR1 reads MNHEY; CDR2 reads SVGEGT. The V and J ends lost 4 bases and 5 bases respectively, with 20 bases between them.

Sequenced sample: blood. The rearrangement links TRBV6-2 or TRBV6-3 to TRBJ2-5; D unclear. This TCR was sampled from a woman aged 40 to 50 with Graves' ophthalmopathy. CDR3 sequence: CASSSRPVGSRETQYF. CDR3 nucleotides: TGTGCCAGCAGTTCTCGACCGGTTGGGTCGCGGGAGACCCAGTACTTC.